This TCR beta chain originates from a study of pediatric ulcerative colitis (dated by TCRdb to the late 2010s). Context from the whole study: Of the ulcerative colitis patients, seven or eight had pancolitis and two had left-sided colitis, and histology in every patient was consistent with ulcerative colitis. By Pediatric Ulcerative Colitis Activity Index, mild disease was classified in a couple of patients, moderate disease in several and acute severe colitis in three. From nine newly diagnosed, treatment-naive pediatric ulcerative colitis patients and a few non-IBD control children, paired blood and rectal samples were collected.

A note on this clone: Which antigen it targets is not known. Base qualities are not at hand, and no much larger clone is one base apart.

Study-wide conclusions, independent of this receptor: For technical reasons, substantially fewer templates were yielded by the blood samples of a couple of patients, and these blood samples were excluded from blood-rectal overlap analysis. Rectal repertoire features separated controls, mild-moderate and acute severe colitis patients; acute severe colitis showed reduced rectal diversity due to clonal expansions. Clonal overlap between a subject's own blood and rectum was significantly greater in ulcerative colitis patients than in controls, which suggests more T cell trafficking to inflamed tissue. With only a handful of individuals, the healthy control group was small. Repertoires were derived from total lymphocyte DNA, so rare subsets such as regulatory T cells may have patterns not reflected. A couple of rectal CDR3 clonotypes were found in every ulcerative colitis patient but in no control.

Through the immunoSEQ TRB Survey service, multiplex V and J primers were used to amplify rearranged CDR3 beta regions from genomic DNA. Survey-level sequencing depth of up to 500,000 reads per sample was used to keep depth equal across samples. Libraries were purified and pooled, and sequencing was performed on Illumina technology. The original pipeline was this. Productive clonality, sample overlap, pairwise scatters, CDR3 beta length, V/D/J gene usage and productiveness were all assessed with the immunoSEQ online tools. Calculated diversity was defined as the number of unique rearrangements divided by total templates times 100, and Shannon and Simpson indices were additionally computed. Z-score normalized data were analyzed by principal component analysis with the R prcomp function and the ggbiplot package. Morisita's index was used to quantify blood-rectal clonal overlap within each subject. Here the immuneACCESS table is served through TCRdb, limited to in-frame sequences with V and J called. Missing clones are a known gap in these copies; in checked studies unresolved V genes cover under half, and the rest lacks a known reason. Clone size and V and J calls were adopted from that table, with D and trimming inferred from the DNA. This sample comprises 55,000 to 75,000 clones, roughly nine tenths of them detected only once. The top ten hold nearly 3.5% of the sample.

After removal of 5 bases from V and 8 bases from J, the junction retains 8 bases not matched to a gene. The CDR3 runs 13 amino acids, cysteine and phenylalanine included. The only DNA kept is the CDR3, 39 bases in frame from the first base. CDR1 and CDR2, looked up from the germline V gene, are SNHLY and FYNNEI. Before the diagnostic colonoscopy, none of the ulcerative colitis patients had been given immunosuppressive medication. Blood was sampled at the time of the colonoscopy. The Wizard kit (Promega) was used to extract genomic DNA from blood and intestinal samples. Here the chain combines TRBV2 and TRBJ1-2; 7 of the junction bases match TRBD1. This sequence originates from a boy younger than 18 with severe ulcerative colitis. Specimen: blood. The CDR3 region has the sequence CASSTRQGEGYTF. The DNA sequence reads TGTGCCAGCAGTACCCGACAGGGCGAAGGCTACACCTTC.